Included here is one TCR beta chain sequence, with context. Its antigen remains unknown. Reverse transcription of extracted RNA yielded cDNA, which provided the sequencing template. Using immunoSEQ multiplex PCR, the repertoire was profiled, and TCRdb retains in-frame clones only, with some absent. The sample lists 80,000 to 95,000 clones, about 40% occurring once. As to treatment: oral pan-JAK inhibitor, 5-10 mg twice daily. The sample belongs to a study of CD8+ T cells in alopecia areata. Study overall: Treatment comprised oral tofacitinib, 5 to 10 mg twice daily, in treated patients. Tofacitinib dosing lasted 6 to 18 months, which was then followed by 6 months off drug. Study conclusions and caveats: Elevated clonality characterized lesional scalp relative to normal scalp, particularly in alopecia totalis/universalis.

CDR1 and CDR2 (germline): SEHNR, FQNEAQ (reference sequence). There are 15 residues in the CDR3. V lost 5 bases and J lost 3, with 17 bases in between. The TCR sequence derives from a human donor with alopecia areata. Source: CD8+ T cells sorted from blood, taken at week 24, from a patient treated with tofacitinib. This chain links TRBV7-9 with TRBJ2-7; unclear D gene. In DNA form, the CDR3 reads TGTGCCAGCAGCCGATGGGCAGGTTTCCTCTACGAGCAGTACTTC. It yields the protein CASSRWAGFLYEQYF.